This TCR beta chain was identified during a study of early T cells in non-severe SARS-CoV-2 infection (dated by TCRdb to 2020 to 2022). Context from the whole study: Because TCR sequencing was done on bulk RNA from unsorted whole blood, the alpha and beta chains could not be paired. Findings and caveats that apply to the study as a whole: Matching against VDJdb was skewed toward anti-spike CD8 responses, likely underestimated virus-specific expansions, and missed private and CD4 specificities.

A case-control design nested within a healthcare worker cohort in London, UK, was used, with weekly nasopharyngeal swab PCR tests and blood sampling performed. Healthcare workers were recruited during the week of the UK lockdown, between 23 and 31 March 2020, and followed weekly for up to 16 weeks. The CDR3, cysteine through phenylalanine, is 15 amino acids long. CDR3 DNA only is kept here, 45 bases in frame from base 1. V and J are trimmed by 6 bases and 0 bases, and the gene matches miss 4 bases of the junction. The germline V gene supplies CDR1 SNHLY and CDR2 FYNNEI. On this clonotype: Its antigen is still unknown. The sample holds no much larger clone one base away, and base qualities are not on file.

The library relied on 5' RACE. This sample was sequenced with a NextSeq 500. In the TCR library protocol, unique molecular identifiers were attached to individual cDNA molecules to correct for PCR bias and sequencing error. Both TCR alpha and beta chains were sequenced, and tight co-correlation was observed between alpha and beta sequence abundances in each sample. Concerning the study's data processing: Decombinator V4 was used to perform V gene, J gene and CDR3 annotation of TCR sequences. Expanded TCRs were defined as changing significantly between any two time points under a Poisson model with p below 0.0001. TCR abundances were normalised to the total number of TCRs sequenced per sample and expressed as counts per million. MAIT TCRs were defined by TRAV1-2 paired with TRAJ12, TRAJ20 or TRAJ33, and iNKT TCRs by TRAV10 paired with TRAJ18. A search of VDJdb, accessed on 1 November 2021, was run for TCRs annotated to CMV, EBV and SARS-CoV-2, with TCRs annotated for multiple antigens excluded. In-frame beta chains were kept once TCRdb had trimmed the public reads at Q25 with fastp and called clones with MiXCR. Entries that share a CDR3 protein sequence are merged under the most common genes and DNA. TCRdb assigned the V and J calls; the authors' analysis was not used. The sample yields tens of thousands of distinct CDR3 sequences; around 10% were counted once. 4% to 5.5% of the sample rests with the top ten.

The chain is assembled from TRBV2 and TRBJ1-4; 7 bases in between match TRBD1. Here the sequenced sample was whole blood, taken at baseline. The receptor comes from an adult who was a healthcare worker with PCR-confirmed SARS-CoV-2 infection or an uninfected control (not recorded which). The base sequence is TGTGCCAGCAGGGAGGGACAGTCAACTAATGAAAAACTGTTTTTT. Its protein reads: CASREGQSTNEKLFF.